These 11 T cell receptor beta chains were all obtained from the same sample, sequenced in a study of blood T cell repertoires in COVID-19. Repertoires were generated with immunoSEQ multiplex PCR, while TCRdb's copy carries only in-frame clones and drops some. The sample lists some 100,000 clones; just under 90% were seen once. Specimen: peripheral blood. The receptor source for this set is a human donor in a cohort sampled during active COVID-19.

V is TRBV5-4 and J is TRBJ1-2; D ambiguous. Trimming took 2 bases from V and 4 from J, leaving 12 bases between them. The CDR3 sequence is 14 residues long. The V gene's germline CDR1 is SGHNT and CDR2 YYREEE (reference sequence). CDR3 coding DNA: TGTGCCAGCAGCTTCGTCGACAACACCTATGGCTACACCTTC. Its translation: CASSFVDNTYGYTF.

The chain couples TRBV5-1 to TRBJ1-1; weak D call: TRBD1 (6 bases). This CDR3 is built from 16 residues. Trimming took off 0 bases at V and 4 bases at J, with 16 bases between the two ends. Germline-derived CDR1 and CDR2 are SGHRS and YFSETQ. The CDR3 spells CASSLGGRGVGTEAFF. DNA for the CDR3: TGCGCCAGCAGCTTGGGTGGCAGGGGAGTTGGCACTGAAGCTTTCTTT.

The chain carries TRBV7-2 and TRBJ2-7; D perhaps matches TRBD1 (6 bases). Trimming pared 2 bases from V and 3 bases from J, leaving 11 bases between. This CDR3 comprises 14 residues. Germline V gives CDR1 SGHTA, CDR2 FQGNSA. The CDR3 DNA is TGTGCCAGCAGCTTATCAGGGGCGGGCTACGAGCAGTACTTC. It yields the protein CASSLSGAGYEQYF.

This rearrangement joins TRBV4-1 to TRBJ1-5; D unclear. Germline loops: CDR1 MGHRA, CDR2 YSYEKL. The CDR3 consists of 16 residues. V was trimmed by 1 base and J by 2 bases, leaving 12 bases between them. The DNA for the CDR3 is TGCGCCAGCAGCCAAGGAGGTTCCTCAGGCAATCAGCCCCAGCATTTT. Translated, it gives CASSQGGSSGNQPQHF.

The table lists this clone with a few counts. The rearrangement joins TRBV24-1 to TRBJ1-2, with D possibly matching TRBD1 (5 bases). The ends were cut back, 5 bases at V and 8 bases at J, with 8 bases in the middle. The V gene's germline CDR1 is KGHDR and CDR2 SFDVKD. CDR3 length equals 11 residues. For the CDR3, the DNA is TGTGCCACCAGTGGCGGGGGAGGCTACACCTTC. Translating gives CATSGGGGYTF.

The chain carries TRBV5-5 and TRBJ1-1, with D hard to call. In germline, CDR1 is SGHKS, CDR2 YYEKEE (reference sequence). This CDR3 is built from 15 residues. Trimming cost V 4 bases and J 4 bases, with 17 bases left between them. CDR3 sequence: CASSLLRGPGTEAFF. CDR3 DNA sequence: TGTGCCAGCAGCCTCCTCCGCGGGCCGGGCACTGAAGCTTTCTTT.

This clone was recorded only once. The chain has TRBV29-1 and TRBJ1-1; D call uncertain. Between the trimmed V and J ends, which lost 7 bases and 0 bases, there was a span of 12 bases. This CDR3 spans 13 amino acids. CDR1 is SQVTM, CDR2 ANQGSEA, per germline. The CDR3 DNA reads TGCAGCGCTGGAGGGTCAATGAACACTGAAGCTTTCTTT. This translates into CSAGGSMNTEAFF.

CDR3 residues: CASSQWGCKRKTASTDTQYF. The CDR3 bases are TGCGCCAGCAGTCAATGGGGATGCAAGAGGAAGACAGCCAGCACAGATACGCAGTATTTT. The V gene is TRBV23-1, the J gene TRBJ2-3, with a tentative D call TRBD1 (5 bases). TRBV23-1 is assigned to the ORF class and has an uncertain function. Trimming removed 1 base from V and 0 bases from J, with 23 bases in between. The CDR3 has 20 amino acids.

This clone was found once. V usage is TRBV6-5 and J usage is TRBJ1-1; no definite D call. V lost 4 bases to trimming and J lost 6 bases, with 21 bases between them. The CDR3 loop spans 16 amino acids. Germline V gives CDR1 MNHEY, CDR2 SVGAGI. CDR3 residues: CASSFRSPTSGAEAFF. In DNA, the CDR3 is TGTGCCAGCAGTTTCCGCTCCCCAACATCCGGGGCTGAAGCTTTCTTT.

V is TRBV10-3 and J is TRBJ2-1; 7 bases line up with TRBD2. The ends lost 6 bases at V and 7 bases at J; junction bases unmatched: 12. The V gene's germline CDR1 is ENHRY and CDR2 SYGVKD. The CDR3 sequence is 15 residues long. The CDR3 sequence is CAISNVPTSPNEQFF. CDR3 nucleotide sequence: TGTGCCATCAGCAACGTCCCGACTAGCCCTAATGAGCAGTTCTTC.

The chain recombines TRBV18 with TRBJ1-1; 7 bases match TRBD1. The CDR3 loop spans 14 amino acids. V gave up 2 bases and J gave up 4 bases; unmatched junction bases: 4. Germline CDR1 is KGHSH and CDR2 is LQKENI. The CDR3, as DNA: TGTGCCAGCTCACCAGGGGACAGTCCCACTGAAGCTTTCTTT. It encodes CASSPGDSPTEAFF.